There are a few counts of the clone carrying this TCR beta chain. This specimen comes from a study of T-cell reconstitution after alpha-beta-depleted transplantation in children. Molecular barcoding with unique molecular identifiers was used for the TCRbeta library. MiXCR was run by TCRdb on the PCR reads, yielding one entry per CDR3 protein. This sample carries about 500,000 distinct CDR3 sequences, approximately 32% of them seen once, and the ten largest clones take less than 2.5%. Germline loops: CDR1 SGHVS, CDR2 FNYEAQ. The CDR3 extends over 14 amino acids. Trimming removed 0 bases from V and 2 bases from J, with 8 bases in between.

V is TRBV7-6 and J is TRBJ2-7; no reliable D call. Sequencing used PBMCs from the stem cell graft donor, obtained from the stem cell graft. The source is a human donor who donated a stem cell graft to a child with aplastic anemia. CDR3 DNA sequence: TGTGCCAGCAGCTTAGCTGACGGAACCTACGAGCAGTACTTC. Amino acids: CASSLADGTYEQYF.